What follows are 7 T cell receptor beta chains derived from one specimen sequenced in a study of monozygotic twins with cystic fibrosis. The method was immunoSEQ multiplex PCR; TCRdb's version includes in-frame clones alone and lacks a portion of them. The sample lists 30,000 or so clones, 66% occurring once. The specimen was blood. The receptors stem from a girl between 5 and 17 years old with cystic fibrosis.

This chain's CDR3 is CASSSQPKGGWTEAFF. The CDR3 DNA sequence: TGCGCCAGCAGCTCGCAGCCCAAAGGGGGGTGGACTGAAGCTTTCTTT. This chain uses TRBV4-3 with TRBJ1-1, with D possibly TRBD1 on 6 matching bases. V lost 5 bases to trimming and J lost 5 bases, with 21 bases between them. CDR3 length: 16 residues. Germline CDR1 and CDR2: LGHNA and YSLEER.

The CDR3 nucleotides are TGTGCCAGAAGCTGCGGTAGGGGACTCCCCCCAAATGAGCAGTTCTTC. It is translated as CARSCGRGLPPNEQFF. The chain is built from TRBV5-3 and TRBJ2-1; a weak D match, TRBD2 (6 bases). TRBV5-3 is noted as an ORF with a role that remains uncertain. Trimming took off 3 bases at V and 7 bases at J, with 20 bases between the two ends. The CDR3 has 16 amino acids.

The genes are TRBV4-1 and TRBJ1-1, with D possibly matching TRBD1 (6 bases). The CDR3 runs 13 residues. The germline V gene has CDR1 MGHRA and CDR2 YSYEKL. Trimming cost V 4 bases and J 5 bases, with 11 bases left between them. CDR3 nucleotides: TGCGCCAGCAGCCTCACAGGGAGGACTGAAGCTTTCTTT. Protein product: CASSLTGRTEAFF.

The V gene is TRBV5-1, the J gene TRBJ2-2; 10 bases align to TRBD2. The CDR3 spans 15 residues. With V trimmed by 5 bases and J by 3 bases, 4 bases remained unmatched. CDR1 is SGHRS and CDR2 is YFSETQ in the germline V gene. As DNA, the CDR3 is TGCGCCAGCAGGTTTGGACTAGCGGACACCGGGGAGCTGTTTTTT. This encodes CASRFGLADTGELFF. Full variable domain (remainder filled in from reference TRBV5-1 and TRBJ2-2): KAGVTQTPRYLIKTRGQQVTLSCSPISGHRSVSWYQQTPGQGLQFLFEYFSETQRNKGNFPGRFSGRQFSNSRSEMNVSTLELGDSALYLCASRFGLADTGELFFGEGSRLTVL.

The chain combines TRBV5-4 with TRBJ2-7; D possibly corresponds to TRBD1 (6 bases). V was clipped by 4 bases and J by 5 bases, with 22 bases between them. CDR3 length: 16 residues. The germline gives CDR1 SGHNT, CDR2 YYREEE (reference sequence). The CDR3 protein is CASSAPTGHLRNEQYF. The CDR3 bases are TGTGCCAGCAGCGCCCCGACAGGCCATCTGCGGAACGAGCAGTACTTC.

V gene TRBV5-8 combines with J gene TRBJ2-1; D is ambiguous. CDR1 is SGHTS and CDR2 is YDEGEE in the germline V gene. V dropped 3 bases and J dropped 8 bases, with 6 bases sitting between them. The CDR3 length is 11 residues. The CDR3 here is CASSSGDEQFF. The CDR3 DNA follows: TGTGCCAGCAGCTCCGGCGATGAGCAGTTCTTC.

The genes are TRBV11-2 and TRBJ1-2; tentative D call: TRBD1 (5 bases). CDR1 SGHAT and CDR2 FQNNGV come from the germline V gene. V dropped 4 bases and J dropped 5 bases, with 11 bases sitting between them. The CDR3 is 13 amino acids. The CDR3 spells CASSSGLIYGYTF. CDR3 bases: TGTGCCAGCAGCTCGGGACTGATTTATGGCTACACCTTC.